The next 27 T cell receptor beta chains were all read from a single sample in a study of chemoradiotherapy in HPV16-positive cancers. Using immunoSEQ multiplex PCR, the repertoire was profiled, and TCRdb retains in-frame clones only, with some absent. The profile shows approximately 11,000 clones, 76% of them singletons. The sample was collected from a patient who underwent chemoradiotherapy. The source of these receptors is a human donor with HPV-associated anogenital cancer.

In regard to this clone: One end of the junction varies from germline; a read error may be responsible. The chain couples TRBV10-3 to TRBJ1-1; tentative D call: TRBD1 (5 bases). The V gene's germline CDR1 is ENHRY and CDR2 SYGVKD. This CDR3 has 14 residues. Written as DNA, the CDR3 is TGTGCCATCAGTGATCTGGGGGGGAACGCTGAAGCTTTCTTT. This sequence encodes CAISDLGGNAEAFF.

The V call is TRBV18, the J call TRBJ1-5, with 11 bases aligning to TRBD1. J lost 6 bases, V lost 3 bases, and 1 base had no gene match. This CDR3 is 14 amino acids long. CDR1 KGHSH and CDR2 LQKENI come from the germline V gene. The CDR3 protein is CASSPGTGGQPQHF. The CDR3 DNA sequence: TGTGCCAGCTCACCCGGGACAGGGGGTCAGCCCCAGCATTTT.

The sample holds a few counts of this clone. The chain uses TRBV7-2 and TRBJ1-5; possible D gene TRBD1, 5 bases. Per the germline V gene, CDR1 is SGHTA and CDR2 is FQGNSA. With 4 bases removed from V and 2 bases from J, the gap between germline ends came to 12 bases. The CDR3 is 15 amino acids. The CDR3 bases are TGTGCCAGCAGCTCCGGGGCGAATGGCAATCAGCCCCAGCATTTT. This codes for CASSSGANGNQPQHF.

The chain links TRBV4-1 to TRBJ2-7; the D gene is possibly TRBD2 (5 bases). Trimming cost V 0 bases and J 2 bases, with 14 bases left between them. This CDR3 has 16 residues. Germline loops: CDR1 MGHRA, CDR2 YSYEKL. The chain's CDR3 is CASSQDRVRGTYEQYF. As DNA, the CDR3 is TGCGCCAGCAGCCAAGATAGAGTCCGGGGTACCTACGAGCAGTACTTC.

The chain has TRBV2 and TRBJ2-7; the D gene is possibly TRBD2 (6 bases). The length of the CDR3 is 16 residues. Trimming took off 4 bases at V and 3 bases at J, with 19 bases between the two ends. Germline V gene lookup returns CDR1 SNHLY and CDR2 FYNNEI. CDR3: CASSGVPGDSNYEQYF. As DNA, the CDR3 is TGTGCCAGCAGTGGAGTTCCGGGAGACTCTAACTACGAGCAGTACTTC.

The V and J genes are TRBV30 and TRBJ2-1; D is possibly TRBD2 (5 bases). V was clipped by 5 bases and J by 2 bases, with 16 bases between them. Germline values: CDR1 GTSNPN, CDR2 SVGIG (reference sequence). The CDR3 has 15 residues. Written as DNA, the CDR3 is TGTGCCTGGGATCTAGGTCTAGCAGCCTACAATGAGCAGTTCTTC. Translation: CAWDLGLAAYNEQFF.

This chain links TRBV2 with TRBJ2-1; no clear D gene. V lost 8 bases, J lost 7 bases, and 6 bases lay in between. CDR1 SNHLY and CDR2 FYNNEI come from the germline V gene. The CDR3 is made up of 10 amino acids. Here the CDR3 DNA reads TGTGCCAGCCGGATAAATGAGCAGTTCTTC. This codes for CASRINEQFF.

The rearrangement uses TRBV7-9 and TRBJ1-1; no clear D gene. The CDR3 covers 14 residues. The germline V gene encodes CDR1 SEHNR and CDR2 FQNEAQ (reference sequence). The V and J ends lost 1 base and 6 bases respectively, with 12 bases between them. This CDR3 is CASSLGLGGAEAFF. CDR3 DNA sequence: TGTGCCAGCAGCTTAGGGTTAGGAGGCGCTGAAGCTTTCTTT.

This clone was seen once. CDR3 sequence (DNA): TGTGCCAGCAGCTTGTTCGGGGGCGGAGGTAATACCTATGGCTACACCTTC. It translates to CASSLFGGGGNTYGYTF. V gene TRBV5-6 combines with J gene TRBJ1-2, with a weak D call TRBD1 (6 bases). Trimming shortened V by 1 base and J by 4 bases, and 20 bases separated the two germline ends. Germline values: CDR1 SGHDT, CDR2 YYEEEE. This CDR3 has 17 residues.

This rearrangement joins TRBV6-5 to TRBJ2-7, with TRBD2 matching 8 bases. The CDR3 length is 14 residues. The J segment lost 4 bases and the V segment lost 4 bases, leaving 6 bases of the junction unmatched. CDR1 and CDR2 from the germline V gene are MNHEY and SVGAGI. The CDR3 sequence: CASSFSGRGYEQYF. CDR3 bases: TGTGCCAGCAGTTTCTCCGGGAGGGGATACGAGCAGTACTTC.

The chain joins TRBV19 to TRBJ1-1, with D hard to call. V dropped 4 bases and J dropped 1 base, with 13 bases sitting between them. The CDR3 loop spans 15 amino acids. In germline, CDR1 is LNHDA, CDR2 SQIVND (reference sequence). CDR3 coding DNA: TGTGCCAGTAGTACTCGGGCCGGTGGGAACACTGAAGCTTTCTTT. Protein sequence: CASSTRAGGNTEAFF.

CDR3 sequence: CSVATYGYTF. CDR3 DNA sequence: TGCAGCGTTGCGACCTATGGCTACACCTTC. This chain connects TRBV29-1 to TRBJ1-2, with no clear D. This CDR3 spans 10 amino acids. V was pared by 4 bases and J by 4 bases, with 4 bases between. The germline V gene has CDR1 SQVTM and CDR2 ANQGSEA.

The chain couples TRBV18 to TRBJ1-6, with a tentative D call TRBD1 (6 bases). Germline CDR1 reads KGHSH; CDR2 reads LQKENI. The CDR3 spans 18 residues. Trimming stripped 4 bases from V and 4 bases from J, with 20 bases between. CDR3 coding DNA: TGTGCCAGCTCACAGAGTTACAGGGTCGAAAATTATAATTCACCCCTCCACTTT. Protein product: CASSQSYRVENYNSPLHF.

The gene calls are TRBV7-9 and TRBJ2-7; 10 bases line up with TRBD1. Per the germline V gene, CDR1 is SEHNR and CDR2 is FQNEAQ (reference sequence). Trimming at V came to 6 bases and at J to 6 bases, leaving 8 bases not matched to a gene. The CDR3 has 14 residues. The CDR3 sequence: CASRTGTGEGEQYF. DNA of the CDR3: TGTGCCAGCAGAACCGGGACAGGGGAAGGCGAGCAGTACTTC.

The CDR3 sequence is CSVRSSGNTIYF. The CDR3 nucleotides are TGCAGCGTCCGGAGCTCTGGAAACACCATATATTTT. J is TRBJ1-3 and V is TRBV29-1, with D hard to call. There are 12 residues in the CDR3. Trimming removed 6 bases at V and 0 bases at J, with 6 bases between. The germline gives CDR1 SQVTM, CDR2 ANQGSEA.

Only one count was recorded for this clone. This chain joins TRBV2 and TRBJ2-1, with TRBD2 identical over 8 bases. The length of the CDR3 is 16 residues. Germline V gene sequence: CDR1 SNHLY, CDR2 FYNNEI. V shed 1 base, J shed 7 bases, and the junction held 9 bases outside the gene matches. CDR3: CASSEGQAGALNEQFF. The CDR3 nucleotides are TGTGCCAGCAGTGAAGGGCAAGCGGGGGCCTTAAATGAGCAGTTCTTC.

This chain connects TRBV7-3 to TRBJ2-1; TRBD2 matches at 12 bases. From germline, CDR1 is SGHTA and CDR2 FQGTGA. The CDR3 is 15 amino acids. V shed 5 bases, J shed 7 bases, and the junction held 6 bases outside the gene matches. As DNA, the CDR3 is TGTGCCAGCAGCCCTCTAGCGGGGGGGTTTAATGAGCAGTTCTTC. Translated, it gives CASSPLAGGFNEQFF.

This clone turned up a few times. The J gene is TRBJ2-2, the V gene TRBV6-5; TRBD1 is a possible D gene (5 bases). Germline V gene sequence: CDR1 MNHEY, CDR2 SVGAGI. The CDR3 consists of 15 residues. V lost 0 bases and J 2 bases, leaving 7 bases between the germline ends. The CDR3 sequence: CASSYSGANTGELFF. In nucleotides, the CDR3 is TGTGCCAGCAGTTACTCAGGGGCTAACACCGGGGAGCTGTTTTTT.

This rearrangement joins TRBV7-9 to TRBJ2-5; TRBD2 is a possible D gene (7 bases). The CDR3 runs to 13 residues. V was shortened by 4 bases and J by 5 bases, with 11 bases between the two germline ends. Germline-derived CDR1 and CDR2 are SEHNR and FQNEAQ (reference sequence). CDR3: CASSSRGGETQYF. Here the CDR3 DNA reads TGTGCCAGCAGCTCAAGGGGGGGGGAGACCCAGTACTTC.

This clone was recorded once. The chain has TRBV7-3 and TRBJ2-3; D is unclear. Looked up from germline, CDR1 is SGHTA and CDR2 is FQGTGA. CDR3 size: 13 residues. Trimming removed 3 bases from V and 2 bases from J, with 6 bases in between. The CDR3: CASSFISTDTQYF. The CDR3, as DNA: TGTGCCAGCAGCTTCATTTCCACAGATACGCAGTATTTT.

This clone was found a few times. The chain has TRBV7-9 and TRBJ2-5, with 7 bases lining up with TRBD1. Trimming at V came to 4 bases and at J to 4 bases, leaving 9 bases not matched to a gene. CDR3 length equals 15 residues. Germline CDR1 and CDR2: SEHNR and FQNEAQ (reference sequence). The CDR3, as DNA: TGTGCCAGCAGCTCGAAGACAGGGCGCACAGAGACCCAGTACTTC. Protein: CASSSKTGRTETQYF. Together with reference TRBV7-9 and TRBJ2-5, the CDR3 gives the full variable domain: DTGVSQNPRHKITKRGQNVTFRCDPISEHNRLYWYRQTLGQGPEFLTYFQNEAQLEKSRLLSDRFSAERPKGSFSTLEIQRTEQGDSAMYLCASSSKTGRTETQYFGPGTRLLVL.

V usage is TRBV6-5 and J usage is TRBJ1-2; 9 nucleotides align to TRBD1. V lost 3 bases, J lost 6 bases, and 8 bases stayed unmatched. Germline assignment: CDR1 MNHEY and CDR2 SVGAGI. The CDR3 extends over 15 amino acids. The CDR3 here is CASSYVGGQGHGYTF. DNA of the CDR3: TGTGCCAGCAGTTATGTGGGAGGACAGGGGCATGGCTACACCTTC.

The genes are TRBV9 and TRBJ2-7; D ambiguous. The V and J ends lost 4 bases and 0 bases respectively, with 11 bases between them. Germline values: CDR1 SGDLS, CDR2 YYNGEE. The CDR3 spans 14 residues. The CDR3 region has the DNA TGTGCCAGCAGCTTAACGACACGCTCCTACGAGCAGTACTTC. Protein product: CASSLTTRSYEQYF.

This sequence joins TRBV4-1 and TRBJ1-5, with D unresolved. The CDR3 is 15 residues long. V was cut by 4 bases and J by 6 bases, with 16 bases left in between. CDR1 and CDR2 (germline): MGHRA, YSYEKL. The CDR3 spells CASSLGRSNVQPQHF. In DNA form, the CDR3 reads TGCGCCAGCAGCCTTGGGCGCTCCAATGTTCAGCCCCAGCATTTT.

The rearrangement links TRBV29-1 to TRBJ2-3; D is possibly TRBD2 (6 bases). The CDR3 is made up of 13 amino acids. Trimming shortened V by 4 bases and J by 2 bases, and 10 bases separated the two germline ends. Germline V gene lookup returns CDR1 SQVTM and CDR2 ANQGSEA. In DNA, the CDR3 is TGCAGCGTTGCGGGGGTCCCCACAGATACGCAGTATTTT. Protein product: CSVAGVPTDTQYF.

The chain carries TRBV2 and TRBJ1-2, with TRBD1 as a possible D gene (5 bases). The germline gives CDR1 SNHLY, CDR2 FYNNEI. The length of the CDR3 is 12 residues. Trimming pared 9 bases from V and 6 bases from J, leaving 14 bases between. CDR3 protein: CASQNRMNGYTF. In DNA, the CDR3 is TGTGCCAGTCAGAACAGGATGAATGGCTACACCTTC.

The rearrangement links TRBV2 to TRBJ1-5; a weak D match, TRBD1 (5 bases). Per the germline V gene, CDR1 is SNHLY and CDR2 is FYNNEI. V was clipped by 3 bases and J by 4 bases, with 19 bases between them. The CDR3 loop spans 17 amino acids. The CDR3 protein is CASSDSGGMVSNQPQHF. In nucleotides, the CDR3 is TGTGCCAGCAGTGACAGTGGGGGGATGGTATCAAATCAGCCCCAGCATTTT.